This note documents a single T cell receptor (beta chain) sequence. The antigen remains unidentified. The record originates from a study of cytomegalovirus exposure and HLA in healthy donors. Donors were drawn from the 120-subject validation cohort, separate from the approximately 640-subject first cohort. Clones were read by immunoSEQ multiplex PCR, and TCRdb kept only the in-frame ones, dropping some. Of hundreds of thousands of clones listed, over 75% were seen once; the top ten hold approximately 2%. Findings and caveats of the study: Clusters of TCRs from the first cohort tended to co-occur in the 100 to 150 validation repertoires (as a later analysis found). Altogether, 160 or so TCR beta chains were recorded as cytomegalovirus-associated.

The sequenced material came from PBMCs. This clonotype originated in a woman aged 18-29 years in good health and CMV-seropositive.

The CDR3 DNA follows: TGCGCCAGCAGCAATTCACCAGCCGGACAGGGCTACAATCAGCCCCAGCATTTT. It specifies CASSNSPAGQGYNQPQHF. V is TRBV10-2 and J is TRBJ1-5; 8 bases match TRBD1. This CDR3 contains 18 residues. Losses at the gene ends were 6 bases for V and 3 bases for J; bases not matched to a gene: 16. Germline loops: CDR1 WSHSY, CDR2 SAAADI.